What follows are 3 T cell receptor beta chains derived from one specimen sequenced in a study of CD8 T cells in ankylosing spondylitis. TCRdb fed the 5' RACE reads into MiXCR, producing one record per CDR3 protein. The sample has about 240,000 distinct CDR3 sequences, over 8.5% seen once. Material for sequencing was blood, either unsorted or a sorted T cell fraction (not recorded which). Receptor source: a male donor with ankylosing spondylitis or in good health (not recorded which).

Only a few counts were recorded for this clonotype. The rearrangement links TRBV6-2 or TRBV6-3 to TRBJ2-7; weak D call: TRBD1 (5 bases). The CDR3 runs 14 residues. Germline V gene lookup returns CDR1 MNHEY and CDR2 SVGEGT. V lost 5 bases and J 2 bases, leaving 13 bases between the germline ends. The CDR3 spells CASSPQTATYEQYF. For the CDR3, the DNA is TGTGCCAGCAGTCCTCAGACAGCCACCTACGAGCAGTACTTC.

This clonotype was seen at least ten times. The chain recombines TRBV15 with TRBJ2-1, with TRBD2 identical over 8 bases. The J segment lost 10 bases and the V segment lost 0 bases, leaving 5 bases of the junction unmatched. The CDR3 runs 14 residues. Germline lookup yields CDR1 LNHNV and CDR2 YYDKDF (reference sequence). The CDR3 DNA sequence: TGTGCCACCAGCAGAGATCTCTTAGCGGGGGAGCAGTTCTTC. Its translation is CATSRDLLAGEQFF. Using reference TRBV15 and TRBJ2-1 for the parts outside the CDR3, the full variable domain is DAMVIQNPRYQVTQFGKPVTLSCSQTLNHNVMYWYQQKSSQAPKLLFHYYDKDFNNEADTPDNFQSRRPNTSFCFLDIRSPGLGDTAMYLCATSRDLLAGEQFFGPGTRLTVL.

This clonotype was counted between two and nine times. The genes are TRBV2 and TRBJ2-2, with 9 bases fitting TRBD2. CDR3 length: 14 residues. J lost 4 bases, V lost 10 bases, and 7 bases had no gene match. Germline V gives CDR1 SNHLY, CDR2 FYNNEI. The CDR3 region is CATNPGLATGELFF. CDR3 sequence (DNA): TGTGCCACTAATCCGGGACTAGCCACCGGGGAGCTGTTTTTT. Full variable domain (rest looked up from reference TRBV2 and TRBJ2-2): EPEVTQTPSHQVTQMGQEVILRCVPISNHLYFYWYRQILGQKVEFLVSFYNNEISEKSEIFDDQFSVERPDGSNFTLKIRSTKLEDSAMYFCATNPGLATGELFFGEGSRLTVL.